This T cell receptor beta chain stems from a study of T cells after yellow fever vaccination. The overall study: With SMART-Seq v4 Ultra Low Input, the fractions containing low cell numbers were prepared.

This clonotype appeared many times. Its antigen is unidentified. Per germline, CDR1 LGHNA and CDR2 YSLEER. Trimming left V 4 bases short and J 1 base short, with 10 bases between. This CDR3 is 14 amino acids long. One entry per CDR3 protein, called by TCRdb with MiXCR from the 5' RACE reads. The table records about 250,000 distinct CDR3 sequences, 3.6% of them present only once. General study findings and limits: Subsequent booster samples again held most clones from primary vaccination (roughly 96% CD4, about 90% CD8). Of the clonotypes, a small share occurred in both CD4 and CD8 compartments.

This clonotype originated in a man younger than 35 who received the YFV17D yellow fever vaccine. The source material was PBMCs, sampled 15 days after the yellow fever booster vaccination. V is TRBV4-3 and J is TRBJ2-5, with D hard to call. CDR3 in DNA: TGCGCCAGCAGCCTTAGGGCCAGCCAAGAGACCCAGTACTTC. Its translation is CASSLRASQETQYF.